The present TCR beta chain was sequenced within a study of response to subunit inactivated influenza vaccine. Study results and limitations: Authors suggested seasonal influenza vaccinations each recruit few new T cells.

CDR3 length: 13 residues. Looked up from germline, CDR1 is SGHAT and CDR2 is FQNNGV. Trimming cost V 1 base and J 6 bases, with 8 bases left between them. This clonotype was seen more than once but under ten times. No antigen is known for it. Each CDR3 protein is one row after TCRdb ran MiXCR on the RT-PCR reads. The sample yields around 650,000 distinct CDR3 sequences, 15% to 17% seen once. The clonotype was recovered from a middle-aged man who received an inactivated influenza vaccine. The rearrangement uses TRBV11-2 and TRBJ2-3; D is uncertain. The sequencing here drew on PBMCs from blood, taken roughly 12 days after vaccination. The CDR3 spells CASSLGWWDTQYF. CDR3 in DNA: TGTGCCAGCAGCTTAGGATGGTGGGATACGCAGTATTTT. The full variable domain, in which reference TRBV11-2 and TRBJ2-3 provide the parts outside the CDR3, is EAGVAQSPRYKIIEKRQSVAFWCNPISGHATLYWYQQILGQGPKLLIQFQNNGVVDDSQLPKDRFSAERLKGVDSTLKIQPAKLEDSAVYLCASSLGWWDTQYFGPGTRLTVL.